This TCR beta chain derives from a study of blood T cell repertoires in COVID-19. TCRdb's copy holds only in-frame clones and misses some; the assay was immunoSEQ multiplex PCR. The sample yields about 37,000 clones, 87% seen once. The CDR3 sequence is 16 residues long. The V end lost 3 bases, the J end lost 3 bases, and 15 bases lay between the germline ends. CDR1 is SGHRS, CDR2 YFSETQ, per germline. The TCR sequence derives from a human donor in a cohort sampled during active COVID-19. This sequence joins TRBV5-1 and TRBJ2-2, with D tentatively TRBD1 (8 bases). Sequencing was performed on peripheral blood. The CDR3 DNA is TGCGCCAGCAGCTCCGGACAGGGAGGGGACACCGGGGAGCTGTTTTTT. The encoded protein is CASSSGQGGDTGELFF.